This TCR beta chain appears in the sequencing data of a study of blood T cell repertoires in COVID-19. Study-level background: From the United States, Italy and Spain came samples of acute and convalescent COVID-19. Sources were T cells, B-cell-depleted T cells, or PBMCs; the material itself was cDNA or gDNA.

The V gene end was trimmed by 1 base and the J gene end by 6 bases; junction bases not matched to a gene: 3. The V gene's germline CDR1 is SGHRS and CDR2 YFSETQ. The CDR3 spans 14 residues. TCRdb keeps only in-frame clones here, not all; method: immunoSEQ multiplex PCR. Altogether about 74,000 clones are present, 84% being singletons, with the ten largest covering over 35%. J is TRBJ2-2 and V is TRBV5-1, with 7 bases identical to TRBD2. The clonotype originates from a man in his 70s with acute or convalescent COVID-19. Sequences were obtained from peripheral blood. This chain's CDR3 is CASSLLADPGELFF. DNA for the CDR3: TGCGCCAGCAGCTTGCTAGCGGATCCCGGGGAGCTGTTTTTT.